This TCR beta chain was captured by sequencing in a study of blood T cell repertoires in COVID-19. Whole-study context: Samples of COVID-19 (acute and convalescent) were obtained from the United States, Italy and Spain. From T cells, B-cell-depleted T cells, or PBMCs came the material, which was cDNA or gDNA.

In the authors' methods: Reference gene primer amplification yielded estimated nucleated cell counts. The protocol was immunoSEQ multiplex PCR, while the TCRdb copy is restricted to in-frame clones and leaves out a portion. V and J calls and clone size are given by that table; D and trimming were obtained from the DNA. In the table there are about 41,000 clones, around 90% of which are singletons. The sequencing sample was made of peripheral blood. The TCR was taken from a man aged 55-75 years with acute or convalescent COVID-19.

In nucleotides, the CDR3 is TGCGCCAGCAGCTTGATTAGTACTCAAGAGACCCAGTACTTC. This translates into CASSLISTQETQYF. This sequence joins TRBV5-1 and TRBJ2-5; D remains ambiguous. Germline CDR1 SGHRS, CDR2 YFSETQ. The CDR3 contains 14 residues. V was pared by 1 base and J by 2 bases, with 9 bases between.